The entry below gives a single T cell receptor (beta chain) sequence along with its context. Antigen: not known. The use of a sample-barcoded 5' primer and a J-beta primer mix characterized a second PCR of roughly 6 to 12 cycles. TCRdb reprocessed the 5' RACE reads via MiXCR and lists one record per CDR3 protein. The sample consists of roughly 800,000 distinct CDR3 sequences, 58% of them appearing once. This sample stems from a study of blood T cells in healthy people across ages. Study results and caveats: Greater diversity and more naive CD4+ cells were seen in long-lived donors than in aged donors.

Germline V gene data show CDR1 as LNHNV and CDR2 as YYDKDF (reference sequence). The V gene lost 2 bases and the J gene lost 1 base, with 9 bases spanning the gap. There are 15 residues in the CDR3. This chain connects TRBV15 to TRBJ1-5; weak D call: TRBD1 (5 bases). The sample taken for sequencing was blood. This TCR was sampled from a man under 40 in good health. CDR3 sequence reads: CATSRQGLSNQPQHF. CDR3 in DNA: TGTGCCACCAGCAGACAGGGTTTAAGCAATCAGCCCCAGCATTTT.